These 25 T cell receptor beta chains were all obtained from the same sample, sequenced in a study of blood T cells in healthy people across ages. It was with a sample-barcoded 5' primer and a J-beta primer mix that a second PCR of about 6 to 12 cycles was run. MiXCR, applied by TCRdb to the 5' RACE reads, yields one record per CDR3 protein. The sample consists of over a million distinct CDR3 sequences, around 55% of them appearing once. Sequencing used blood. The receptor set was obtained from a young man in good health.

The chain carries TRBV25-1 and TRBJ2-1; 7 bases are shared with TRBD1. The length of the CDR3 is 16 residues. J gave up 0 bases and V 4 bases, and 6 bases lay outside the gene matches. Germline V gene sequence: CDR1 MGHDK, CDR2 SYGVNS. CDR3 sequence: CASSVGTDSSYNEQFF. The CDR3 DNA reads TGTGCCAGCAGTGTAGGGACAGACAGCTCCTACAATGAGCAGTTCTTC. Based on the CDR3 plus reference TRBV25-1 and TRBJ2-1, the full variable domain is EADIYQTPRYLVIGTGKKITLECSQTMGHDKMYWYQQDPGMELHLIHYSYGVNSTEKGDLSSESTVSRIRTEHFPLTLESARPSHTSQYLCASSVGTDSSYNEQFFGPGTRLTVL.

This rearrangement joins TRBV4-3 to TRBJ2-4; a possible D gene is TRBD1 (6 bases). CDR3 length equals 16 residues. Germline V gives CDR1 LGHNA, CDR2 YSLEER. Trimming cost V 0 bases and J 6 bases, with 15 bases left between them. The CDR3: CASSQDRMGTLNIQYF. Written as DNA, the CDR3 is TGCGCCAGCAGCCAAGATCGTATGGGGACATTAAACATTCAGTACTTC.

This chain joins TRBV27 and TRBJ2-4; the D is unclear. Matching the DNA end better, TRBJ2-7 makes the J call doubtful. The CDR3 consists of 13 residues. In germline, CDR1 is MNHEY, CDR2 SMNVEV (reference sequence). The CDR3 reads CASSWQAPYEQYF. Written as DNA, the CDR3 is TGTGCCAGCAGTTGGCAGGCCCCCTACGAGCAGTACTTC.

Turning to this clonotype: A much larger clone lies a single base off, so this may be a read error. The J gene is TRBJ2-5, the V gene TRBV10-3; possibly TRBD1 for D (6 bases). The DNA end lines up better with TRBJ2-7; the J call may be wrong. CDR1 ENHRY and CDR2 SYGVKD come from the germline V gene. This CDR3 comprises 13 residues. In DNA form, the CDR3 reads TGTGCCATCAGTACGGACAGCTCCTACGAGCAGTACTTC. It specifies CAISTDSSYEQYF.

Only a few counts were recorded for this clonotype. This chain joins TRBV15 and TRBJ2-7; D gene unclear. There are 16 residues in the CDR3. The V and J ends lost 0 bases and 2 bases respectively, with 14 bases between them. CDR1 is LNHNV, CDR2 YYDKDF, per germline (reference sequence). The DNA for the CDR3 is TGTGCCACCAGCAGAGATTACGGCCTACCACCCTACGAGCAGTACTTC. It is translated as CATSRDYGLPPYEQYF.

V gene TRBV7-2 combines with J gene TRBJ2-3; TRBD2 agrees at 14 bases. With V trimmed by 3 bases and J by 6 bases, 8 bases remained unmatched. There are 17 residues in the CDR3. Per germline, CDR1 SGHTA and CDR2 FQGNSA. The CDR3: CASSLTSGRVPADTQYF. CDR3 coding DNA: TGTGCCAGCAGCTTGACTAGCGGGAGGGTCCCGGCGGATACGCAGTATTTT.

The chain employs TRBV27 and TRBJ1-2, with 7 bases identical to TRBD1. With V trimmed by 6 bases and J by 11 bases, 15 bases remained unmatched. Germline-derived CDR1 and CDR2 are MNHEY and SMNVEV (reference sequence). This CDR3 comprises 14 residues. As DNA, the CDR3 is TGTGCCAGCAGCCCCAACAGGGGACAAGGCTCGTACACCTTC. It translates to CASSPNRGQGSYTF.

This clonotype was found a few times. The J gene is TRBJ1-2, the V gene TRBV21-1. TRBV21-1 represents a pseudogene. CDR3 length: 12 amino acids. The CDR3 here is CASIRHGWGYTF. DNA of the CDR3: TGTGCCAGCATCCGCCATGGTTGGGGCTACACCTTC.

The chain carries TRBV20-1 and TRBJ2-3; D is ambiguous. Germline CDR1 and CDR2: DFQATT and SNEGSKA (reference sequence). CDR3 size: 14 residues. Trimming took off 2 bases at V and 0 bases at J, with 9 bases between the two ends. CDR3 DNA: TGCAGTGCTAGACTCCAGCCTAGCACAGATACGCAGTATTTT. This sequence encodes CSARLQPSTDTQYF.

In this sample, this clonotype turned up once. The chain uses TRBV29-1 and TRBJ2-5; perhaps TRBD1 as D (6 bases). The CDR3 is 15 amino acids. Germline V gene lookup returns CDR1 SQVTM and CDR2 ANQGSEA. V gave up 6 bases and J gave up 11 bases, with 28 bases separating them. The CDR3 nucleotides read TGCAGCGTCTTGGCGCATCACAGGGTTGCGGTTGAGCAGTACTTC. This translates into CSVLAHHRVAVEQYF.

As for this clonotype: At one of its ends the junction is not consistent with the germline gene, which may arise from a read error. This chain links TRBV28 with TRBJ2-7, with a weak D call TRBD2 (6 bases). Germline assignment: CDR1 MDHEN and CDR2 SYDVKM. The CDR3 covers 14 residues. The CDR3 reads CAGSLEGSTYEQYF. The DNA for the CDR3 is TGTGCCGGCAGTTTGGAGGGGTCTACCTACGAGCAGTACTTC.

This clonotype was found many times. The genes are TRBV29-1 and TRBJ2-7, with a possible D match to TRBD2 (7 bases). There are 12 residues in the CDR3. The V gene lost 6 bases and the J gene lost 1 base, with 10 bases spanning the gap. Germline V CDR1 and CDR2: SQVTM, ANQGSEA. The DNA of the CDR3 is TGCAGCGTGGGGGGGGCATCCTACGAGCAGTACTTC. Amino acid sequence: CSVGGASYEQYF.

This chain uses TRBV28 with TRBJ2-3; 12 bases are a match to TRBD1. This CDR3 is 17 amino acids long. The ends lost 6 bases at V and 4 bases at J; junction bases unmatched: 11. Germline-derived CDR1 and CDR2 are MDHEN and SYDVKM. CDR3 nucleotide sequence: TGTGCCAGCAGAGCTGCCGGGACAGGGGGCGGCGCAGATACGCAGTATTTT. Translated, it gives CASRAAGTGGGADTQYF. Full variable domain (outside the CDR3, taken from reference TRBV28 and TRBJ2-3): DVKVTQSSRYLVKRTGEKVFLECVQDMDHENMFWYRQDPGLGLRLIYFSYDVKMKEKGDIPEGYSVSREKKERFSLILESASTNQTSMYLCASRAAGTGGGADTQYFGPGTRLTVL.

CDR3 nucleotides: TGCAGCGTTGTGAGGGGGGGTGGCTATGGCTACACCTTC. Translation gives CSVVRGGGYGYTF. V usage is TRBV29-1 and J usage is TRBJ1-2; D possibly corresponds to TRBD1 (6 bases). Trimming removed 4 bases at V and 4 bases at J, with 13 bases between. This CDR3 has 13 amino acids. Per the germline V gene, CDR1 is SQVTM and CDR2 is ANQGSEA.

The V call is TRBV20-1, the J call TRBJ2-7; perhaps TRBD2 as D (6 bases). In germline, CDR1 is DFQATT, CDR2 SNEGSKA (reference sequence). V lost 6 bases and J lost 0, with 27 bases in between. The CDR3 runs to 18 residues. CDR3 residues: CSAQGRSWAGPRSYEQYF. The CDR3 DNA sequence: TGCAGTGCCCAAGGTAGATCTTGGGCGGGGCCTCGCTCCTACGAGCAGTACTTC.

The chain has TRBV6-8 and TRBJ2-7; 8 nucleotides agree with TRBD2. Germline-derived CDR1 and CDR2 are MNHGY and SAAAGT. The CDR3 consists of 23 residues. The junction had 36 bases not matched to a gene; V was cut back by 6 bases and J by 5 bases. This CDR3 is CASSTLADVVEETWPPPLHEQYF. In nucleotides, the CDR3 is TGTGCCAGCAGCACACTAGCGGACGTAGTAGAGGAAACGTGGCCCCCGCCCCTCCACGAGCAGTACTTC.

This chain joins TRBV6-1 and TRBJ2-2; tentative D call: TRBD2 (6 bases). The CDR3 consists of 16 residues. V dropped 7 bases and J dropped 0 bases, with 15 bases sitting between them. The V gene's germline CDR1 is MNHNS and CDR2 SASEGT. Here the CDR3 DNA reads TGTGCCAGCACCGAAGGGGACTTCGCGAACACCGGGGAGCTGTTTTTT. This codes for CASTEGDFANTGELFF.

In this sample, this clonotype turned up a few times. The chain has TRBV10-3 and TRBJ2-1, with a tentative D call TRBD2 (6 bases). CDR3 length: 16 residues. CDR1 and CDR2 (germline): ENHRY, SYGVKD. Trimming pared 2 bases from V and 9 bases from J, leaving 20 bases between. The CDR3 here is CAISEPRGTGISEQFF. The CDR3 nucleotides are TGTGCCATCAGTGAGCCACGAGGGACTGGAATCTCTGAGCAGTTCTTC.

This clonotype has a single count. The V call is TRBV4-2, the J call TRBJ2-1; 7 bases align to TRBD2. CDR1 and CDR2 from the germline V gene are LGHNA and YNFKEQ. The CDR3 totals 16 residues. The J segment lost 2 bases and the V segment lost 1 base, leaving 5 bases of the junction unmatched. CDR3 sequence (DNA): TGTGCCAGCAGCCAAGTTGCAGCGGGGACCTACAATGAGCAGTTCTTC. Protein product: CASSQVAAGTYNEQFF.

The chain couples TRBV29-1 to TRBJ2-7; 9 nucleotides agree with TRBD1. This CDR3 has 14 residues. Germline CDR1 reads SQVTM; CDR2 reads ANQGSEA. The V gene end was trimmed by 4 bases and the J gene end by 2 bases; junction bases not matched to a gene: 6. CDR3 DNA sequence: TGCAGCGTTGCTGGGGGACAGGGAGCCTACGAGCAGTACTTC. It specifies CSVAGGQGAYEQYF.

This chain uses TRBV28 with TRBJ2-5, with TRBD2 matching 8 bases. The last part of the DNA fits TRBJ2-7 better; the J call may be wrong. Germline loops: CDR1 MDHEN, CDR2 SYDVKM. The CDR3 runs 15 residues. CDR3 region: CASSLSGSGDYEQYF. CDR3 DNA: TGTGCCAGCAGTTTGAGCGGGAGCGGCGACTACGAGCAGTACTTC.

This clonotype was found a few times. This rearrangement joins TRBV12-3 or TRBV12-4 to TRBJ2-4, with TRBD1 matching over 7 bases. The closer fit of TRBJ2-7 to the DNA end suggests the J call may be wrong. CDR3 length: 13 residues. CDR3 residues: CASRPRGTYEQYF. The CDR3 nucleotides are TGTGCCAGCAGGCCCAGGGGGACCTACGAGCAGTACTTC.

V usage is TRBV6-1 and J usage is TRBJ2-7, with TRBD2 matching 10 bases. The CDR3 sequence is 16 residues long. The V gene end was trimmed by 6 bases and the J gene end by 4 bases; junction bases not matched to a gene: 12. CDR1 and CDR2 (germline): MNHNS, SASEGT. CDR3 sequence reads: CASSPRGLAGEYEQYF. Written as DNA, the CDR3 is TGTGCCAGCAGCCCAAGGGGGCTAGCGGGAGAGTACGAGCAGTACTTC.

V gene TRBV11-2 combines with J gene TRBJ2-3; 13 positions agree with TRBD2. Germline CDR1 SGHAT, CDR2 FQNNGV. Trimming at V came to 4 bases and at J to 2 bases, leaving 12 bases not matched to a gene. The CDR3 is made up of 19 amino acids. CDR3 nucleotides: TGTGCCAGCAGCTCCCGGACTAGCGGGGGTTATCCCTCCACAGATACGCAGTATTTT. Encoded protein: CASSSRTSGGYPSTDTQYF.

This sequence joins TRBV7-2 and TRBJ2-1; D is perhaps TRBD1 (5 bases). Trimming removed 4 bases at V and 9 bases at J, with 10 bases between. Per the germline V gene, CDR1 is SGHTA and CDR2 is FQGNSA. This CDR3 is built from 12 residues. The CDR3 DNA reads as TGTGCCAGCAGCTGGGGTAGGGGTGAGCAGTTCTTC. Translated, it gives CASSWGRGEQFF.